The entry below describes one TCR beta chain. Peripheral blood genomic DNA, not sorted cells or RNA, was the template. The sample belongs to a study of T cell repertoires in aging, cancer and after chemotherapy. Multiplex touch-down PCR with TRB-A/B primers amplified rearranged V-D-J TRB sequences. TCRdb re-called the multiplex PCR reads through MiXCR, storing one row per CDR3 protein. The data hold a few thousand distinct CDR3 sequences, with less than 45% observed a single time. Sequenced input: blood. This receptor was obtained from a human donor with a solid tumor.

The CDR3 nucleotides are TGTGCCAGCAGCTCGCATCCAGATACGCAGTATTTT. Residues: CASSSHPDTQYF. The chain is built from TRBV11-3 and TRBJ2-3; no reliable D call. The germline gives CDR1 SGHNT, CDR2 YENEEA. V shed 4 bases and J shed 4 bases, with 6 bases lying between them. This CDR3 has 12 residues.